This TCR beta chain was identified in a study of T-cell reconstitution after alpha-beta-depleted transplantation in children. TCRbeta library preparation incorporated unique molecular identifiers. Via MiXCR, TCRdb re-called the PCR reads, giving one row per CDR3 protein. The table has some 500,000 distinct CDR3 sequences, approximately 32% seen once. With 3 bases removed from V and 3 bases from J, the gap between germline ends came to 8 bases. CDR3 length equals 12 residues. CDR1 is DFQATT, CDR2 SNEGSKA, per germline (reference sequence). This clonotype was detected a few times. The chain has TRBV20-1 and TRBJ1-2; D possibly corresponds to TRBD1 (6 bases). The receptor comes from a human donor who donated a stem cell graft to a child with aplastic anemia. The source was PBMCs from the stem cell graft donor, collected from the stem cell graft. For the CDR3, the DNA is TGCAGTGCTAGGGACAGCCACTATGGCTACACCTTC. This codes for CSARDSHYGYTF.